This is a list of T cell receptor beta chains from one sample in a study of CD8+CD57+ T cells in acquired aplastic anemia. TCRdb reprocessed the reads via MiXCR and lists one record per CDR3 protein. The sample holds 160,000 or so distinct CDR3 sequences, about 50% seen once. The sequencing input was sorted CD4+, CD8+, or CD8+CD57+ T cells (not recorded which) from PBMCs. The source is a human donor with aplastic anemia. Each CDR3 is given with its conserved first and last residue. The order of the fields is CDR3 length, clone size, D gene, V gene, J gene, CDR3 DNA, CDR3 protein. The D gene is left open where the match is weak. Clone size, where shown, is once, few, many, or a class for clones that have expanded.

15	once	.	TRBV10-3	TRBJ1-2	TGTGCCATCAGTGAGTCGGGGGACGCCCCCTATGGCTACACCTTC	CAISESGDAPYGYTF
16	.	.	TRBV7-3	TRBJ2-5	TGTGCCAGCAGCGACCCACTGTCGGGGTTACATGAGACCCAGTACTTC	CASSDPLSGLHETQYF
15	few	TRBD1	TRBV24-1	TRBJ2-7	TGTGCCATCAGTGAGTCGACAGGGGTCTCCTACGAGCAGTACTTC	CAISESTGVSYEQYF
13	.	.	TRBV2	TRBJ2-3	TGTGCCAGCAGCGTGCGCGCCACAGATACGCAGTATTTT	CASSVRATDTQYF
15	.	TRBD2	TRBV30	TRBJ2-2	TGTGCCTGGAGTGATACGGGACTAGCATCCGGGGAGCTGTTTTTT	CAWSDTGLASGELFF
13	.	.	TRBV11-3	TRBJ1-2	TGTGCCAGCAGCTTCCCCGGGGGCTATGGCTACACCTTC	CASSFPGGYGYTF
18	.	TRBD2	TRBV15	TRBJ2-7	TGTGCCACCAGCAGAGGACTAGCGGGGGCTTCCGGATCCTACGAGCAGTACTTC	CATSRGLAGASGSYEQYF
15	.	TRBD1	TRBV10-1	TRBJ1-1	TGCGCCAGCAGAACAAACAGGGGGACGAACACTGAAGCTTTCTTT	CASRTNRGTNTEAFF
13	.	.	TRBV7-9	TRBJ1-2	TGTGCCAGCAGCATAAACCTCCTATATGGCTACACCTTC	CASSINLLYGYTF
16	few	TRBD1	TRBV28	TRBJ1-4	TGTGCCAGCAGTCCCGGACAGGGGCGAACTAATGAAAAACTGTTTTTT	CASSPGQGRTNEKLFF
13	.	.	TRBV9	TRBJ2-7	TGTGCCAGCAGCGTAGCTCACCGGTCCGAGCAGTACTTC	CASSVAHRSEQYF